This entry lists 17 T cell receptor beta chains sequenced from one sample in a study of human T cells and chemical hapten exposure. TCRdb passed the RACE reads through MiXCR, listing each CDR3 protein once. The sample yields about 69,000 distinct CDR3 sequences, approximately 10% seen once. Time point meaning: patch test 2, 6 weeks after DPC sensitization. The treatment denotes: therapeutic diphenylcyclopropenone sensitization with weekly scalp DPC. The sample in question was whole blood, obtained in connection with sensitization to the hapten diphenylcyclopropenone (DPC). The origin of the receptors is a woman aged 50 to 60 with alopecia areata. Some clones in this sample may be carry-over from other donors' samples.

Only a few counts were recorded for this clonotype. V and J are TRBV2 and TRBJ2-5; D might be TRBD2 (6 bases). CDR1 SNHLY and CDR2 FYNNEI come from the germline V gene. The CDR3 extends over 13 amino acids. V was pared by 8 bases and J by 5 bases, with 15 bases between. The CDR3 sequence: CASVFSREETQYF. DNA for the CDR3: TGTGCCAGCGTATTCTCTCGGGAGGAGACCCAGTACTTC. Filled out from reference TRBV2 and TRBJ2-5, the complete variable domain reads EPEVTQTPSHQVTQMGQEVILRCVPISNHLYFYWYRQILGQKVEFLVSFYNNEISEKSEIFDDQFSVERPDGSNFTLKIRSTKLEDSAMYFCASVFSREETQYFGPGTRLLVL.

In this sample, this clonotype turned up many times. This chain joins TRBV11-3 and TRBJ2-1; 10 bases line up with TRBD1. V was pared by 5 bases and J by 10 bases, with 14 bases of the junction left unmatched. The germline V gene encodes CDR1 SGHNT and CDR2 YENEEA. The CDR3 is made up of 16 amino acids. In nucleotides, the CDR3 is TGTGCCAGCAGCCTCTCCGGGACAGGGGCCCATAGGGAGCAGTTCTTC. It specifies CASSLSGTGAHREQFF.

This clonotype was recorded at least ten times. The CDR3: CASMTRSGSPLHF. CDR3 sequence (DNA): TGCGCCAGCATGACACGTTCAGGTTCACCCCTCCACTTT. V usage is TRBV5-1 and J usage is TRBJ1-6, with no clear D. V was trimmed by 6 bases and J by 9 bases, leaving 13 bases between them. In germline, CDR1 is SGHRS, CDR2 YFSETQ. The CDR3 has 13 amino acids.

This clonotype was seen at least ten times. The chain carries TRBV2 and TRBJ1-1, with D possibly being TRBD1 (5 bases). The CDR3 sequence is 12 residues long. From germline, CDR1 is SNHLY and CDR2 FYNNEI. The V end was cut by 6 bases, the J end by 7 bases, with 12 bases between. DNA for the CDR3: TGTGCCAGCAGGAAAGACAGAGTTGAAGCTTTCTTT. Protein sequence: CASRKDRVEAFF.

This clonotype was counted at least ten times. The gene calls are TRBV5-1 and TRBJ1-2; 8 bases agree with TRBD1. CDR1 and CDR2 from the germline V gene are SGHRS and YFSETQ. After removal of 2 bases from V and 0 bases from J, the junction contained 3 bases not matched to a gene. This CDR3 contains 15 residues. CDR3 nucleotides: TGCGCCAGCAGCTTTCTGGGACAGGCTAACTATGGCTACACCTTC. This gives the protein CASSFLGQANYGYTF.

This clonotype was observed a few times. The chain joins TRBV7-3 to TRBJ1-3, with 7 bases that match TRBD1. CDR3 length: 15 residues. V shed 4 bases and J 0 bases; nucleotides not matched to a gene: 3. Germline CDR1 reads SGHTA; CDR2 reads FQGTGA. The CDR3 DNA reads TGTGCCAGCAGCTCCTCAGGGGGCTCTGGAAACACCATATATTTT. Translated: CASSSSGGSGNTIYF.

The chain links TRBV6-5 to TRBJ2-3, with D hard to call. Germline CDR1 is MNHEY and CDR2 is SVGAGI. V was pared by 6 bases and J by 2 bases, with 12 bases between. The CDR3 has 14 residues. CDR3 DNA: TGTGCCAGCAGGCTGAGCGAAATCACAGATACGCAGTATTTT. Translation: CASRLSEITDTQYF.

This clonotype came up many times. V and J are TRBV20-1 and TRBJ2-3; 8 bases line up with TRBD1. J lost 4 bases, V lost 5 bases, and 17 bases had no gene match. The CDR3 is made up of 17 amino acids. Germline V gives CDR1 DFQATT, CDR2 SNEGSKA (reference sequence). CDR3 nucleotides: TGCAGTGCTCTTTCCGGGACAGGTATTATCCTCCCAGATACGCAGTATTTT. Translating it yields CSALSGTGIILPDTQYF.

The gene calls are TRBV29-1 and TRBJ1-1; the D is unclear. V was cut by 5 bases and J by 8 bases, with 15 bases left in between. Germline V gene data show CDR1 as SQVTM and CDR2 as ANQGSEA. The CDR3 runs to 12 residues. As DNA, the CDR3 is TGCAGCGTTTCTCAATCCGATCTGGAAGCTTTCTTT. It is translated as CSVSQSDLEAFF. Looking up the rest from reference TRBV29-1 and TRBJ1-1 gives the full variable domain: SAVISQKPSRDICQRGTSLTIQCQVDSQVTMMFWYRQQPGQSLTLIATANQGSEATYESGFVIDKFPISRPNLTFSTLTVSNMSPEDSSIYLCSVSQSDLEAFFGQGTRLTVV.

Ten or more counts support this clonotype. The chain couples TRBV20-1 to TRBJ2-1, with D maybe TRBD2 (5 bases). Germline CDR1 reads DFQATT; CDR2 reads SNEGSKA (reference sequence). The CDR3 is made up of 14 amino acids. Trimming removed 5 bases at V and 1 base at J, with 12 bases between. As DNA, the CDR3 is TGCAGTGCTCTAGAGAGCGGATCCTACAATGAGCAGTTCTTC. It encodes CSALESGSYNEQFF.

The chain uses TRBV27 and TRBJ2-7; D remains ambiguous. CDR1 and CDR2 (germline): MNHEY, SMNVEV (reference sequence). The ends were cut back, 4 bases at V and 3 bases at J, with 10 bases in the middle. The CDR3 sequence is 13 residues long. CDR3 DNA sequence: TGTGCCAGCAGTTCTATGTCCCGCTACGAGCAGTACTTC. Translation gives CASSSMSRYEQYF.

This clonotype was counted many times. The chain couples TRBV18 to TRBJ2-7; 9 bases map to TRBD2. CDR1 is KGHSH and CDR2 is LQKENI in the germline V gene. After removal of 2 bases from V and 4 bases from J, the junction contained 6 bases not matched to a gene. The CDR3 contains 15 residues. The CDR3: CASSPMLAGSYEQYF. CDR3 in DNA: TGTGCCAGCTCACCAATGCTAGCGGGGTCGTACGAGCAGTACTTC.

This chain uses TRBV5-5 with TRBJ2-2; 8 bases line up with TRBD1. The CDR3 covers 17 residues. Looked up from germline, CDR1 is SGHKS and CDR2 is YYEKEE (reference sequence). Germline trimming cut 4 bases from V and 3 bases from J; bases unmatched to any gene: 11. CDR3 bases: TGTGCCAGCAGCCGGATCGGGACAGGAGGATACACCGGGGAGCTGTTTTTT. Protein sequence: CASSRIGTGGYTGELFF.

This clonotype was recorded many times. V is TRBV6-5 and J is TRBJ1-1; D is possibly TRBD1 (6 bases). CDR1 and CDR2 from the germline V gene are MNHEY and SVGAGI. The CDR3 totals 14 residues. The germline V and J ends were trimmed by 7 bases and 5 bases, with 17 bases remaining between them. The CDR3 bases are TGTGCCAGCACCACAGGGTCATTGGGGACTGAAGCTTTCTTT. Translating it yields CASTTGSLGTEAFF.

This clonotype showed up many times. The chain recombines TRBV28 with TRBJ2-1; 8 bases agree with TRBD1. The V gene end was trimmed by 7 bases and the J gene end by 2 bases; junction bases not matched to a gene: 10. CDR3 length equals 16 residues. Germline CDR1 and CDR2: MDHEN and SYDVKM. CDR3 sequence (DNA): TGTGCCAGCAACACAAACAGGGGGATCCCCTACAATGAGCAGTTCTTC. As protein: CASNTNRGIPYNEQFF. The full variable domain, rest sourced from reference TRBV28 and TRBJ2-1, is DVKVTQSSRYLVKRTGEKVFLECVQDMDHENMFWYRQDPGLGLRLIYFSYDVKMKEKGDIPEGYSVSREKKERFSLILESASTNQTSMYLCASNTNRGIPYNEQFFGPGTRLTVL.

This clonotype was seen many times. The V and J genes are TRBV19 and TRBJ2-1; 7 bases fit TRBD2. With 1 base clipped from V and 8 bases from J, the junction kept 5 bases outside the gene matches. The CDR3 sequence is 14 residues long. Germline assignment: CDR1 LNHDA and CDR2 SQIVND (reference sequence). The chain's CDR3 is CASSIAGGPDEQFF. CDR3 in DNA: TGTGCCAGTAGTATAGCGGGAGGTCCCGATGAGCAGTTCTTC.

Ten or more counts support this clonotype. The chain recombines TRBV12-3 or TRBV12-4 with TRBJ2-5, with D perhaps TRBD2 (6 bases). The CDR3 is 15 amino acids. The V end lost 7 bases, the J end lost 4 bases, and 19 bases lay between the germline ends. CDR3 residues: CASTLEGVPGETQYF. CDR3 bases: TGTGCCAGCACCCTGGAGGGAGTTCCGGGAGAGACCCAGTACTTC.